Listed here are 20 T cell receptor beta chains from one sample, sequenced in a study of blood T cells in healthy people across ages. Primed by a sample-barcoded 5' primer and a J-beta primer mix, a second PCR proceeded for 7 to 11 cycles. Via MiXCR, TCRdb re-called the 5' RACE reads, giving one row per CDR3 protein. The data show approximately 290,000 distinct CDR3 sequences, 25% to 30% seen once. Sequencing used blood. These receptors were collected from a woman aged 70 to 79 in good health.

This clonotype was found a few times. The chain links TRBV7-2 to TRBJ2-3, with 9 bases fitting TRBD2. CDR1 and CDR2 from the germline V gene are SGHTA and FQGNSA. V lost 1 base and J lost 6; bases outside the gene matches: 8. The CDR3 has 16 amino acids. CDR3 sequence (DNA): TGTGCCAGCAGCTTAGTCTCTAGCGGGGTCCCGGATACGCAGTATTTT. It encodes CASSLVSSGVPDTQYF.

This clonotype came up a few times. The chain recombines TRBV9 with TRBJ2-2; D is perhaps TRBD2 (7 bases). V lost 3 bases and J lost 0, with 15 bases in between. The CDR3 sequence is 17 residues long. Germline assignment: CDR1 SGDLS and CDR2 YYNGEE. The CDR3 DNA follows: TGTGCCAGCAGCGCGAGAGGGGGGGTTTCGAACACCGGGGAGCTGTTTTTT. This codes for CASSARGGVSNTGELFF.

This clonotype turned up a few times. The gene calls are TRBV4-1 and TRBJ2-7; D may be TRBD2 (6 bases). The better agreement between TRBJ2-1 and the DNA end casts doubt on the J call. Germline V gene data show CDR1 as MGHRA and CDR2 as YSYEKL. The CDR3 sequence is 17 residues long. CDR3 nucleotide sequence: TGCGCCAGCAGCCAAGAAGTAGGCACTAGCCGGCCAAATGAGCAGTTCTTC. Translating it yields CASSQEVGTSRPNEQFF.

This clonotype was observed at least ten times. The chain couples TRBV6-2 or TRBV6-3 to TRBJ2-7; D is tentatively TRBD1 or TRBD2 (6 bases each). Deletions cut 6 bases from V and 0 bases from J, with 18 bases between. Looked up from germline, CDR1 is MNHEY and CDR2 is SVGEGT. The CDR3 runs 16 residues. CDR3: CASRSGGGGYSYEQYF. DNA of the CDR3: TGTGCCAGCAGGTCCGGGGGCGGCGGGTACTCCTACGAGCAGTACTTC.

This chain joins TRBV6-1 and TRBJ2-5, with TRBD1 matching 7 bases. The assigned J gene may be wrong: the sequence end matches TRBJ2-7 better. The CDR3 has 15 residues. Per the germline V gene, CDR1 is MNHNS and CDR2 is SASEGT. The CDR3 DNA sequence: TGTGCCAGCAGGGAAACGACAGGGACCTACTACGAGCAGTACTTC. Translating it yields CASRETTGTYYEQYF.

The chain recombines TRBV29-1 with TRBJ1-1; D gene unclear. This CDR3 region has 12 residues. V gave up 4 bases and J gave up 1 base, with 7 bases separating them. Looked up from germline, CDR1 is SQVTM and CDR2 is ANQGSEA. CDR3 region: CSVGQENTEAFF. The CDR3 bases are TGCAGCGTTGGGCAGGAGAACACTGAAGCTTTCTTT.

This clonotype appeared many times. CDR3: CASSHNRDWGPETQYF. In DNA form, the CDR3 reads TGTGCCAGCAGCCATAACCGGGACTGGGGTCCAGAGACCCAGTACTTC. The rearrangement links TRBV7-9 to TRBJ2-5; TRBD2 is a possible D gene (6 bases). The CDR3 contains 16 residues. Germline V gene sequence: CDR1 SEHNR, CDR2 FQNEAQ (reference sequence). Between the trimmed V and J ends, which lost 5 bases and 4 bases, there was a span of 20 bases.

This clonotype was seen more than once but under ten times. The V and J genes are TRBV5-6 and TRBJ2-5, with D possibly being TRBD1 (5 bases). Looked up from germline, CDR1 is SGHDT and CDR2 is YYEEEE. V lost 1 base and J 5 bases, leaving 9 bases between the germline ends. The CDR3 has 13 residues. In DNA, the CDR3 is TGTGCCAGCAGCTTGCAAGGGGTTGAGACCCAGTACTTC. It encodes CASSLQGVETQYF. Supplemented by reference TRBV5-6 and TRBJ2-5, the full variable domain reads DAGVTQSPTHLIKTRGQQVTLRCSPKSGHDTVSWYQQALGQGPQFIFQYYEEEERQRGNFPDRFSGHQFPNYSSELNVNALLLGDSALYLCASSLQGVETQYFGPGTRLLVL.

The chain combines TRBV15 with TRBJ2-5; D is uncertain. This CDR3 has 16 residues. The germline V and J ends were trimmed by 8 bases and 2 bases, with 21 bases remaining between them. CDR1 is LNHNV and CDR2 is YYDKDF in the germline V gene (reference sequence). The chain's CDR3 is CATCKQPIFRQETQYF. In nucleotides, the CDR3 is TGTGCCACCTGCAAGCAGCCAATCTTCAGACAAGAGACCCAGTACTTC.

A remark on this clonotype: One end of the junction does not line up with germline, which may come from a read error. CDR3 region: CASSGLQGDQGTQYF. In DNA form, the CDR3 reads TGTGCCAGCAGCGGACTCCAGGGGGACCAAGGGACCCAGTACTTC. The V and J genes are TRBV9 and TRBJ2-5, with 7 nucleotides matching TRBD1. Germline CDR1 is SGDLS and CDR2 is YYNGEE. CDR3 length: 15 residues.

This sequence joins TRBV5-5 and TRBJ1-2; D not resolved. This CDR3 contains 13 residues. The V gene lost 2 bases and the J gene lost 6 bases, with 11 bases spanning the gap. Looked up from germline, CDR1 is SGHKS and CDR2 is YYEKEE (reference sequence). The CDR3 sequence: CASSFSSVDGYTF. The CDR3 bases are TGTGCCAGCAGCTTTTCTTCGGTGGATGGCTACACCTTC.

The V gene is TRBV7-9, the J gene TRBJ1-1; D gene unclear. Germline V gene sequence: CDR1 SEHNR, CDR2 FQNEAQ (reference sequence). This CDR3 is built from 13 residues. Between the trimmed V and J ends, which lost 1 base and 4 bases, there was a span of 7 bases. The CDR3 sequence: CASSLEASTEAFF. CDR3 coding DNA: TGTGCCAGCAGCTTAGAAGCCAGCACTGAAGCTTTCTTT.

This clonotype was seen only a few times. V usage is TRBV6-5 and J usage is TRBJ1-6; 8 nucleotides align to TRBD1. The junction had 6 bases not matched to a gene; V was cut back by 7 bases and J by 10 bases. There are 13 residues in the CDR3. Germline V CDR1 and CDR2: MNHEY, SVGAGI. This chain's CDR3 is CASTGQGLSPLHF. Here the CDR3 DNA reads TGTGCCAGCACCGGACAGGGTTTATCACCCCTCCACTTT.

V is TRBV3-1 and J is TRBJ2-5; no firm D call. CDR3 length: 12 residues. Germline CDR1 is LGHDT and CDR2 is YNNKEL (reference sequence). V lost 4 bases to trimming and J lost 3 bases, with 6 bases between them. This CDR3 is CASSRAEETQYF. In DNA form, the CDR3 reads TGTGCCAGCAGCCGGGCGGAAGAGACCCAGTACTTC.

This clonotype appeared a few times. The J gene is TRBJ2-1, the V gene TRBV7-9; D gene unclear. The CDR3 contains 16 residues. Germline assignment: CDR1 SEHNR and CDR2 FQNEAQ (reference sequence). V was shortened by 3 bases and J by 0 bases, with 12 bases between the two germline ends. The CDR3 reads CASSFRGRDSYNEQFF. In DNA form, the CDR3 reads TGTGCCAGCAGCTTTCGAGGACGAGACTCCTACAATGAGCAGTTCTTC.

The J gene is TRBJ1-4, the V gene TRBV28; D might be TRBD1 (6 bases). CDR1 is MDHEN and CDR2 is SYDVKM in the germline V gene. The V and J ends lost 5 bases and 8 bases respectively, with 12 bases between them. This CDR3 is 13 amino acids long. In DNA, the CDR3 is TGTGCCAGCAGTCCAGGGGTAGGAGAAAAACTGTTTTTT. It encodes CASSPGVGEKLFF.

Only a few counts were recorded for this clonotype. This chain links TRBV12-3 or TRBV12-4 with TRBJ2-1; D unclear. The J call may be faulty, since TRBJ2-7 better matches the DNA end. This CDR3 spans 15 amino acids. For the CDR3, the DNA is TGTGCCAGCAGTTTCGGAGCGACCATGGGCGACGAGCAGTACTTC. This encodes CASSFGATMGDEQYF.

With respect to this clonotype: Since the CDR3 does not end with the conserved phenylalanine or tryptophan, this likely comes from a read error. The rearrangement joins TRBV12-5 to TRBJ1-4; D gene unclear. The germline V gene encodes CDR1 LGHNT and CDR2 FRNRAP. The V and J ends lost 6 bases and 6 bases respectively, with 14 bases between them. CDR3 size: 14 residues. The CDR3 DNA follows: TGTGCTAGTGGACAAGGGAGCGGAGATGAAAAACTGTTTGTT. Translating gives CASGQGSGDEKLFV.

CDR3 in amino acids: CSARPTSGGTYEQYF. The CDR3 DNA reads as TGCAGTGCTAGACCCACTAGCGGGGGAACCTACGAGCAGTACTTC. The V and J genes are TRBV20-1 and TRBJ2-7, with TRBD2 identical over 11 bases. Trimming cost V 2 bases and J 2 bases; bases outside gene matches: 5. Germline-derived CDR1 and CDR2 are DFQATT and SNEGSKA (reference sequence). The CDR3 loop spans 15 amino acids.

This clonotype was seen a few times. The chain employs TRBV28 and TRBJ2-1; possibly TRBD1 or TRBD2 for D (5 bases each). The last part of the DNA fits TRBJ2-7 better; the J call may be wrong. Germline CDR1 and CDR2: MDHEN and SYDVKM. This CDR3 comprises 14 residues. The CDR3 loop is CASISDGGTREQYF. The CDR3, as DNA: TGTGCCAGCATTTCAGATGGGGGAACCCGCGAGCAGTACTTC.